This entry features one TCR beta chain sequence. TCRdb re-analysed the RT-PCR reads in MiXCR, keeping a single row per CDR3 protein. The profile shows about 150,000 distinct CDR3 sequences, roughly two fifths of them singletons. These data are taken from a study of patients and donors after allogeneic stem cell transplantation. There are 15 residues in the CDR3. Germline V gives CDR1 MNHEY, CDR2 SVGAGI. The V gene lost 5 bases and the J gene lost 4 bases, with 15 bases spanning the gap. V gene TRBV6-5 combines with J gene TRBJ2-1, with D tentatively TRBD1 (6 bases). The sequenced material came from blood, either unsorted or a sorted T cell fraction (not recorded which). This TCR came from a human donor who was either an allogeneic HSCT recipient or a stem cell or donor lymphocyte infusion donor (not recorded which). It is not recorded whose cells these are; they may come from a transplant donor. CDR3 nucleotide sequence: TGTGCCAGCAGTGAACAGGGAAGAAGGTACAATGAGCAGTTCTTC. Translation gives CASSEQGRRYNEQFF.